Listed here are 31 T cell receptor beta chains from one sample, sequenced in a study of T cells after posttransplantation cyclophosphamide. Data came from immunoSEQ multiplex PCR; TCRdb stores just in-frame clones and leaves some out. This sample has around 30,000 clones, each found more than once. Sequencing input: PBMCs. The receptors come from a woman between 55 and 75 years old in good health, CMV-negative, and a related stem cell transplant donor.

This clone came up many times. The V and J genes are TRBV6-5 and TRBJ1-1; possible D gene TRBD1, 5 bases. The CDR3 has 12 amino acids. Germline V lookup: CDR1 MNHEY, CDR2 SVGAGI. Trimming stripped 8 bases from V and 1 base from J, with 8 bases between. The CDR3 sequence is CASGRGNTEAFF. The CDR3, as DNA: TGTGCCAGCGGGAGGGGGAACACTGAAGCTTTCTTT.

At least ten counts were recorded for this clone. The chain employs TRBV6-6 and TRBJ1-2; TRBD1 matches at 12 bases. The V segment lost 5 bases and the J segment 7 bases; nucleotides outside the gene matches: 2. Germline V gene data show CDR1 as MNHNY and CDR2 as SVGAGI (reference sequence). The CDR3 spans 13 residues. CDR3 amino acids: CASSRDRGLGYTF. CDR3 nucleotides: TGTGCCAGCAGTCGGGACAGGGGGCTTGGCTACACCTTC.

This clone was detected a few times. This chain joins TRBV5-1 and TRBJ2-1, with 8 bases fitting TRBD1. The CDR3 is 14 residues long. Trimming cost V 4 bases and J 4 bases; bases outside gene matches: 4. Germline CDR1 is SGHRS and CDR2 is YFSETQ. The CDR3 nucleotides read TGCGCCAGCAGCACGGGACAGGTGTACAATGAGCAGTTCTTC. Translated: CASSTGQVYNEQFF.

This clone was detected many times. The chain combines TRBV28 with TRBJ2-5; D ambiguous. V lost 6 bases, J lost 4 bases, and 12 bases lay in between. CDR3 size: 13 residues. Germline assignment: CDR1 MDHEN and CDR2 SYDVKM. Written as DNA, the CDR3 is TGTGCCAGCAGAGGGTCAGGAAGAGAGACCCAGTACTTC. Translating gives CASRGSGRETQYF.

CDR3 DNA sequence: TGTGCCAGCAGTTTTTGGCAGGAGAAGACCCAGTACTTC. It translates to CASSFWQEKTQYF. The chain couples TRBV12-3 or TRBV12-4 to TRBJ2-5; D is unresolved. The ends were cut back, 3 bases at V and 6 bases at J, with 11 bases in the middle. The CDR3 runs to 13 residues.

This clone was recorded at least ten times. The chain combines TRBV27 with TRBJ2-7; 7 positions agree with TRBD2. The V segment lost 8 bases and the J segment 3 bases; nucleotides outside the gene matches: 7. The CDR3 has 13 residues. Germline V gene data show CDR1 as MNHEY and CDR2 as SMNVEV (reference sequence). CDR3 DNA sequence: TGTGCCAGCGGGGGGGGTAATCTCTACGAGCAGTACTTC. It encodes CASGGGNLYEQYF.

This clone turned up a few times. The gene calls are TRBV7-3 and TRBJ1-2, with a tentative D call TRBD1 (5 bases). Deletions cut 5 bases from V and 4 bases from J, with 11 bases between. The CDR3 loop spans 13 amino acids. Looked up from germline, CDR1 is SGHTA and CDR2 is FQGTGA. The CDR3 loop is CASSPRGSYGYTF. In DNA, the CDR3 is TGTGCCAGCAGCCCGAGGGGCAGCTATGGCTACACCTTC.

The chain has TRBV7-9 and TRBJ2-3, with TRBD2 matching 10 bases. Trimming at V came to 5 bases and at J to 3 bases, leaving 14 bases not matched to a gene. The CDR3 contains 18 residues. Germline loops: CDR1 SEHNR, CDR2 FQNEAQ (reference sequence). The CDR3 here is CASSKTLKRGGSTDTQYF. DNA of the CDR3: TGTGCCAGCAGCAAAACCCTGAAGCGGGGGGGCAGTACAGATACGCAGTATTTT.

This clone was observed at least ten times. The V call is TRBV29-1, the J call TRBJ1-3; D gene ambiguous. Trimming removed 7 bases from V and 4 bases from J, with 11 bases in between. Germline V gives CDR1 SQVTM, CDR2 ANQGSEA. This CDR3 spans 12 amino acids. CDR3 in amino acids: CSGRTTGNTIYF. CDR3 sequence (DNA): TGCAGCGGTCGTACTACAGGAAACACCATATATTTT.

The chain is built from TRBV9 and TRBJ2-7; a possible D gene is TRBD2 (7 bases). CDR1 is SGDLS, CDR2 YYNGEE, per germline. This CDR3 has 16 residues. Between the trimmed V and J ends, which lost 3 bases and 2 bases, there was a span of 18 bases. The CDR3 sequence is CASSGGIGGGTYEQYF. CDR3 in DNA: TGTGCCAGCAGCGGGGGAATTGGCGGGGGCACCTACGAGCAGTACTTC. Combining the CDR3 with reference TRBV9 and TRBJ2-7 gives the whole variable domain DSGVTQTPKHLITATGQRVTLRCSPRSGDLSVYWYQQSLDQGLQFLIQYYNGEERAKGNILERFSAQQFPDLHSELNLSSLELGDSALYFCASSGGIGGGTYEQYFGPGTRLTVT.

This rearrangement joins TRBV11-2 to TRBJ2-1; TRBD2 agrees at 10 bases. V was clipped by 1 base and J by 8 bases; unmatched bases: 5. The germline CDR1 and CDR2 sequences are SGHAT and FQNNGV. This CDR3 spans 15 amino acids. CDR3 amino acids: CASSLVQRGGHEQFF. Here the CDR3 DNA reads TGTGCCAGCAGCTTAGTCCAGCGGGGGGGGCATGAGCAGTTCTTC.

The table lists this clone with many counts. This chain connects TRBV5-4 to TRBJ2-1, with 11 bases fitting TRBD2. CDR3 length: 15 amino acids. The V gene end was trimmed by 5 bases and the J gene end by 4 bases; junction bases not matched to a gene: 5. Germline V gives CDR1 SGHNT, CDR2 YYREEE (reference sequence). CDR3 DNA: TGTGCCAGCAGTCTCTCTAGCGGGGGGTACAATGAGCAGTTCTTC. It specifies CASSLSSGGYNEQFF.

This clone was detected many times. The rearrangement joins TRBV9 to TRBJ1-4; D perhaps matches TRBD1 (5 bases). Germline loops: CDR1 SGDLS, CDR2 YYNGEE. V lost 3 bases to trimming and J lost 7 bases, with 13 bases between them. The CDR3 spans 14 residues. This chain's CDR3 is CASSARQISEKLFF. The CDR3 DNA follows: TGTGCCAGCAGCGCCCGACAGATTTCTGAAAAACTGTTTTTT. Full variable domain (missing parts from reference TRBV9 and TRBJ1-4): DSGVTQTPKHLITATGQRVTLRCSPRSGDLSVYWYQQSLDQGLQFLIQYYNGEERAKGNILERFSAQQFPDLHSELNLSSLELGDSALYFCASSARQISEKLFFGSGTQLSVL.

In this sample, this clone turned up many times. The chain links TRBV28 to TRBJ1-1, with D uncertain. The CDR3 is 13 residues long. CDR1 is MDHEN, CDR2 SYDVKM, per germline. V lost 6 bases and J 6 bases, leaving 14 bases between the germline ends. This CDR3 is CASSPPTRAEAFF. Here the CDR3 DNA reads TGTGCCAGCAGCCCCCCTACTCGCGCTGAAGCTTTCTTT.

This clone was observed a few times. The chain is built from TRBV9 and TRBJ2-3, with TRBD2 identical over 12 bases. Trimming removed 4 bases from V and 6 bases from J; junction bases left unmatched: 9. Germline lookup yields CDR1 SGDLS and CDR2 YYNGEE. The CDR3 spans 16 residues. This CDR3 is CASSLLLGTSGDTQYF. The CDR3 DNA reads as TGTGCCAGCAGCCTTCTACTCGGGACTAGCGGGGATACGCAGTATTTT.

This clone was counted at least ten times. CDR3 loop: CASNPGAYGYTF. In DNA form, the CDR3 reads TGTGCCAGTAATCCAGGGGCCTATGGCTACACCTTC. This chain links TRBV19 with TRBJ1-2; D possibly corresponds to TRBD1 (6 bases). With 7 bases removed from V and 4 bases from J, the gap between germline ends came to 10 bases. Germline CDR1 reads LNHDA; CDR2 reads SQIVND (reference sequence). The CDR3 extends over 12 amino acids.

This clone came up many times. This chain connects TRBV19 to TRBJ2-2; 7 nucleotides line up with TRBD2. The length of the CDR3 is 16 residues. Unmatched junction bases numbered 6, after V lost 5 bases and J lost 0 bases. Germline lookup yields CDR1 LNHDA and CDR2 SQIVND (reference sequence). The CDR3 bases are TGTGCCAGTAGTTGGGCGGGAGCTTCGAACACCGGGGAGCTGTTTTTT. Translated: CASSWAGASNTGELFF.

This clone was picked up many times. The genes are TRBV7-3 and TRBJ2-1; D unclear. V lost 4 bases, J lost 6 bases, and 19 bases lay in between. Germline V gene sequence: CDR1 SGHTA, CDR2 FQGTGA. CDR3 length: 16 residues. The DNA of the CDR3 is TGTGCCAGCAGCTCCTCGACATTTTCTACGCTCAATGAGCAGTTCTTC. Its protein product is CASSSSTFSTLNEQFF.

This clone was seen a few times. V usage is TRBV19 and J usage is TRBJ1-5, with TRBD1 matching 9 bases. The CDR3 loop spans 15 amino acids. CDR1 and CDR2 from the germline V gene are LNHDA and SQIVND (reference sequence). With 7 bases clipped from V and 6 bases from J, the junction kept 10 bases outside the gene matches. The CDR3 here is CASNFGTGWGQPQHF. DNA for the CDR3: TGTGCCAGTAACTTTGGGACAGGGTGGGGTCAGCCCCAGCATTTT. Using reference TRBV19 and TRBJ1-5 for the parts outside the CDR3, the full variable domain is DGGITQSPKYLFRKEGQNVTLSCEQNLNHDAMYWYRQDPGQGLRLIYYSQIVNDFQKGDIAEGYSVSREKKESFPLTVTSAQKNPTAFYLCASNFGTGWGQPQHFGDGTRLSIL.

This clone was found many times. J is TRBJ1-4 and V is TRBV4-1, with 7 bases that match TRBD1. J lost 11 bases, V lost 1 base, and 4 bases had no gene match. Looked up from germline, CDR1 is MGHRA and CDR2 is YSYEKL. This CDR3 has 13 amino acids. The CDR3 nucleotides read TGCGCCAGCAGCCAAGGACAGGGACAGAAACTGTTTTTT. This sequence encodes CASSQGQGQKLFF.

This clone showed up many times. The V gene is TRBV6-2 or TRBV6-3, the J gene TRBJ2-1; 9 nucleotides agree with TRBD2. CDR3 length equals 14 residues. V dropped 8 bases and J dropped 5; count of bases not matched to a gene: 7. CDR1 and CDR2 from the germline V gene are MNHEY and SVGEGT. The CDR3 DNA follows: TGTGCCAGCGACCGCGGCGGGAGGGACAATGAGCAGTTCTTC. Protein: CASDRGGRDNEQFF.

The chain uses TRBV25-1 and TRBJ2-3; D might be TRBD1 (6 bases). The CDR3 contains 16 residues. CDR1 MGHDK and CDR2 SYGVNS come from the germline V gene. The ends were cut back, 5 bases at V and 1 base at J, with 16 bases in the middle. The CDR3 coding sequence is TGTGCCAGCAGTTCGGCAGGGGTAGTGGGCACAGATACGCAGTATTTT. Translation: CASSSAGVVGTDTQYF.

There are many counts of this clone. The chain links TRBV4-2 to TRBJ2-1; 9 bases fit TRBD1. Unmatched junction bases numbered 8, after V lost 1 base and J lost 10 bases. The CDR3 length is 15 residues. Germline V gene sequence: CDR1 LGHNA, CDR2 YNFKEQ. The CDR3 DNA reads TGTGCCAGCAGCCAAGGGAGTACAGGGGGCGAGGAGCAGTTCTTC. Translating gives CASSQGSTGGEEQFF.

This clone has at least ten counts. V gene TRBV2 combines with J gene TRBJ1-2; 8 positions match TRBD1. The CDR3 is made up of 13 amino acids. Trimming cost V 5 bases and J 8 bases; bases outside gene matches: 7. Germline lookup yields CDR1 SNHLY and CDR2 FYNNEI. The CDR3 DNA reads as TGTGCCAGCAGTCCGGACAGGGAACACGGCTACACCTTC. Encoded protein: CASSPDREHGYTF. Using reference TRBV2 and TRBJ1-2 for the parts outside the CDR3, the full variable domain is EPEVTQTPSHQVTQMGQEVILRCVPISNHLYFYWYRQILGQKVEFLVSFYNNEISEKSEIFDDQFSVERPDGSNFTLKIRSTKLEDSAMYFCASSPDREHGYTFGSGTRLTVV.

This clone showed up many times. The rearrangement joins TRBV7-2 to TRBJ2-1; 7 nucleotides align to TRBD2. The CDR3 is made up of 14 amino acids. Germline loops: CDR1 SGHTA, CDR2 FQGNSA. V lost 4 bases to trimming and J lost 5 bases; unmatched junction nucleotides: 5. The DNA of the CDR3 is TGTGCCAGCAGCTACGGGGGGACCCACAATGAGCAGTTCTTC. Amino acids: CASSYGGTHNEQFF.

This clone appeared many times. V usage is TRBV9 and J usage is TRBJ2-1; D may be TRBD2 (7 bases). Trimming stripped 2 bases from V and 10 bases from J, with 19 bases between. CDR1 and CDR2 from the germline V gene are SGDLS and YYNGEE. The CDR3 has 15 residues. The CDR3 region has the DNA TGTGCCAGCAGCGTGTTGGCGGGGGCCCCGGGGGAGCAGTTCTTC. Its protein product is CASSVLAGAPGEQFF.

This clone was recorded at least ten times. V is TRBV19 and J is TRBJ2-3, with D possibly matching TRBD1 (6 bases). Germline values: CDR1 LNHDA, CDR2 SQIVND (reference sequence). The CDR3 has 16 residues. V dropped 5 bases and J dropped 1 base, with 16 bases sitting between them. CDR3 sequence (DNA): TGTGCCAGTAGTTCCTCACAGGGAATCGGCACAGATACGCAGTATTTT. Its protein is CASSSSQGIGTDTQYF.

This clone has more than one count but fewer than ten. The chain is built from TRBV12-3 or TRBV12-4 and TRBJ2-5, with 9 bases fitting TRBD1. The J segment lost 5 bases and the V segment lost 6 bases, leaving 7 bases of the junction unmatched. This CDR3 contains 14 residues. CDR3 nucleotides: TGTGCCAGCAGCCAGGGACAGGGAGTGGAGACCCAGTACTTC. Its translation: CASSQGQGVETQYF.

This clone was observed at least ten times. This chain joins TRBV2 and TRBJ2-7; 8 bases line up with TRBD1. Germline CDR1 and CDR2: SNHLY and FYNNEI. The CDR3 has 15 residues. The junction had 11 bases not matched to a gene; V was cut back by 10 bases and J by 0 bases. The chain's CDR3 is CAIPRGQAFSYEQYF. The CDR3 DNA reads TGTGCCATACCTCGGGGACAGGCTTTCTCCTACGAGCAGTACTTC.

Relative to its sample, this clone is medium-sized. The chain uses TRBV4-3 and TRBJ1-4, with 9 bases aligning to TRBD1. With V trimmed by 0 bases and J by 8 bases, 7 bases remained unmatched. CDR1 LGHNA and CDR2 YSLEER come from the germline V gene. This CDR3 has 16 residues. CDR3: CASSQDWDRVGEKLFF. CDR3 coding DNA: TGCGCCAGCAGCCAAGATTGGGACAGGGTAGGGGAAAAACTGTTTTTT.

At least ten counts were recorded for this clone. This CDR3 reads CASSYSRQFGQGNYGYTF. The CDR3, as DNA: TGTGCCAGCAGTTACTCGAGACAATTTGGACAGGGGAACTATGGCTACACCTTC. The chain joins TRBV6-2 or TRBV6-3 to TRBJ1-2, with TRBD1 identical over 9 bases. Germline V CDR1 and CDR2: MNHEY, SVGEGT. After removal of 0 bases from V and 2 bases from J, the junction contained 10 bases not matched to a gene. The CDR3 is 18 residues long.